What follows describes a single TCR beta chain. The antigen remains unidentified. Between the trimmed V and J ends, which lost 0 bases and 7 bases, there was a span of 16 bases. The germline V gene has CDR1 KGHSH and CDR2 LQKENI. CDR3 length equals 16 residues. This sample is part of a study of cytomegalovirus exposure and HLA in healthy donors. Study conclusions and caveats: About 90% or about 30% of the time was how often most TCR beta V segments were productive, according to an earlier analysis. Later analysis showed most CMV-associated TCR beta chains appearing HLA-restricted. CMV serostatus was the only recorded immune exposure for donors. Clonal expansion, a later analysis showed, was greater in HLA-associated TCR beta chains than in equally common others.

13 Jbeta primers and 60 Vbeta primers were used for the PCR. Clones were sequenced by immunoSEQ multiplex PCR, and TCRdb holds only the in-frame ones, with some missing. The top ten hold less than 3.5% of the sample, which has 130,000 to 150,000 clones, about four fifths seen once. The genes are TRBV18 and TRBJ1-5; possible D gene TRBD1, 6 bases. Sequenced material: PBMCs. The receptor's source is a male donor in good health and CMV-seronegative. CDR3: CASSPPQGRLSQPQHF. The CDR3 DNA is TGTGCCAGCTCACCACCTCAGGGGCGTTTGAGCCAGCCCCAGCATTTT.